The sequence of this T cell receptor beta chain was determined in a study of T cells after posttransplantation cyclophosphamide. The length of the CDR3 is 18 residues. V dropped 1 base and J dropped 2; count of bases not matched to a gene: 6. CDR1 SGHNT and CDR2 YYREEE come from the germline V gene (reference sequence). The repertoire was sequenced with immunoSEQ multiplex PCR; TCRdb's copy has only in-frame clones and lacks some. The sample lists thousands of clones, around 93% occurring once. Sample: CD4+ T cells sorted from bone marrow. The clonotype comes from a woman aged 55-70 years in good health, CMV-negative, and a related stem cell transplant donor. The J gene is TRBJ2-2, the V gene TRBV5-4; 12 positions agree with TRBD2. As DNA, the CDR3 is TGTGCCAGCAGCTTGTATCGGACTAGCGGGATTAACACCGGGGAGCTGTTTTTT. It is translated as CASSLYRTSGINTGELFF.